This T cell receptor (beta chain) stems from a study of T-cell memory formation after mild COVID-19 (dated by TCRdb to 2020 to 2022). Context from the whole study: TCR sequence clusters from the two donors were found to be largely donor specific. In two donors, T-cell clones that expanded and contracted after mild COVID-19 were followed by sequencing TCRalpha and TCRbeta repertoires longitudinally. The cohort comprised two young, previously healthy adult volunteers, one female and one male.

Sequencing was carried out with an Illumina NovaSeq 6000. TCRalpha and TCRbeta cDNA libraries were built by 5'RACE with constant-segment primers, adding sample barcodes and unique molecular identifiers. Trizol reagent was used to extract RNA from every sample. Libraries were amplified in two PCR steps, with a second sample barcode and Illumina TruSeq adapters added in the second step. The libraries were sequenced on an Illumina NovaSeq using 2 x 150 bp paired-end reads. As for the original processing: Demultiplexing of reads and collapsing into UMI-guided consensus sequences were performed with migec v1.2.7. Using mixcr v2.1.11, the UMI consensuses were aligned to TRA and TRB V and J templates and assembled into clonotypes. A clonotype was counted as expanded or contracted only when both edgeR and NoisET called the clonotype significant, with the noise models trained on biological replicates. For edgeR calls, a false discovery rate-adjusted p below 0.01 and a log2 fold-change threshold of 1 were applied. As an exploratory analysis of dynamics, PCA with hierarchical clustering was applied to max-normalized trajectories of the 1000 most abundant clonotypes. Each responding clone was given a CD4 or CD8 phenotype based on the CD4+ and CD8+ repertoires, which had been sequenced separately. TCRdb passed the public sequencing reads through fastp at Q25 and MiXCR, retaining productive beta sequences. A single entry per CDR3 protein holds the most common genes and DNA from its merged rows. The V and J calls were not made by the authors but by TCRdb's processing. Counted in this sample were about 620,000 distinct CDR3 sequences; approximately 19% of them appeared once. Around 12% of the sample belongs to the ten largest clones.

Ficoll-Paque density gradient centrifugation was the method used to isolate PBMCs. Study-level results and caveats: Whether the second-wave clones peaking on day 37 were SARS-CoV-2 specific was not confirmed. Clones that contracted from day 15 to 85 showed balanced CD4/CD8 phenotypes, whereas a second wave of clones that expanded from day 15 to 37 leaned towards CD4+. Contracting CD4+ clones were located mainly in the CM and EM memory subsets, whereas CD8+ clones were found to be enriched in EMRA. Some responding clones were detected in pre-infection memory, suggesting pre-existing cross-reactive memory T cells joined the SARS-CoV-2 response. The study covered only two mild cases, and larger cohorts including severe cases with pre-infection samples were considered necessary.

With respect to this clonotype: No cognate antigen has been identified for it. Per-nucleotide qualities are absent, and no much larger clonotype sits a single base away.

The sample taken for sequencing was PBMCs or a T cell subset sorted from them (not recorded which). The sequence derives from an adult woman who had mild COVID-19 (a few samples of this study predate the infection). The sample titles of this study are shuffled in the database, so cell type and time point are left out; the donor was told from shared clones.

The CDR3 region: CASSQVSGTAYEQYF. The base sequence is TGTGCCAGCAGCCAAGTCTCAGGGACAGCCTACGAGCAGTACTTC. Here the chain combines TRBV4-2 and TRBJ2-7; 7 central bases correspond to TRBD1. V loses 1 base at its end and J loses 2 bases; junction bases beyond the gene matches: 5. From the germline V gene, CDR1 is LGHNA and CDR2 is YNFKEQ. From the cysteine through the phenylalanine, the CDR3 covers 15 amino acids. Just the 45-base CDR3 DNA is kept, in frame starting at base 1.